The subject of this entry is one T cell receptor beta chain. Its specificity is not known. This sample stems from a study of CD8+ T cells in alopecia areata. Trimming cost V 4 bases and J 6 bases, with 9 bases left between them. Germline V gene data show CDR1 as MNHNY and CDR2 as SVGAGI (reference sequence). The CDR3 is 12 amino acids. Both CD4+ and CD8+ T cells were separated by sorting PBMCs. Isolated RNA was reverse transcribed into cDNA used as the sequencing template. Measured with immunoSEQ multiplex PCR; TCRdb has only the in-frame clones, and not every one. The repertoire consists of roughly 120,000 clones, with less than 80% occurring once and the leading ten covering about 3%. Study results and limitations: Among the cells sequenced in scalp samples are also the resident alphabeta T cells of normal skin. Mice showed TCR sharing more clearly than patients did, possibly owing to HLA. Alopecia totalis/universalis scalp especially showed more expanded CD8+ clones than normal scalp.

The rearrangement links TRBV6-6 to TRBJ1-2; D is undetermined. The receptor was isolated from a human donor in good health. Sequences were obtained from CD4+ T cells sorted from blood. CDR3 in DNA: TGTGCCAGCAGTTCCCGGGGTGATGGCTACACCTTC. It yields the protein CASSSRGDGYTF.